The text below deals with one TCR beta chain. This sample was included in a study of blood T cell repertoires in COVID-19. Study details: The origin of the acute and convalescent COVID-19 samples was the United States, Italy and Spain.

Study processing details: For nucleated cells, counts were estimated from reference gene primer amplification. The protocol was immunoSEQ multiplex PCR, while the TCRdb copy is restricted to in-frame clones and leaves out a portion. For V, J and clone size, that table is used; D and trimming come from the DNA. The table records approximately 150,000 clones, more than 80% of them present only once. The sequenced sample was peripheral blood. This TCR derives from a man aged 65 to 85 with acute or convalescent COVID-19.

This chain's CDR3 is CASSKGQISGANVLTF. The CDR3 DNA reads as TGTGCCAGCAGCAAGGGACAGATCTCTGGGGCCAACGTCCTGACTTTC. The chain joins TRBV2 to TRBJ2-6; 7 positions agree with TRBD1. Germline V gene data show CDR1 as SNHLY and CDR2 as FYNNEI. The CDR3 loop spans 16 amino acids. V trimming: 6 bases; J trimming: 0 bases; junction bases outside the gene matches: 5.